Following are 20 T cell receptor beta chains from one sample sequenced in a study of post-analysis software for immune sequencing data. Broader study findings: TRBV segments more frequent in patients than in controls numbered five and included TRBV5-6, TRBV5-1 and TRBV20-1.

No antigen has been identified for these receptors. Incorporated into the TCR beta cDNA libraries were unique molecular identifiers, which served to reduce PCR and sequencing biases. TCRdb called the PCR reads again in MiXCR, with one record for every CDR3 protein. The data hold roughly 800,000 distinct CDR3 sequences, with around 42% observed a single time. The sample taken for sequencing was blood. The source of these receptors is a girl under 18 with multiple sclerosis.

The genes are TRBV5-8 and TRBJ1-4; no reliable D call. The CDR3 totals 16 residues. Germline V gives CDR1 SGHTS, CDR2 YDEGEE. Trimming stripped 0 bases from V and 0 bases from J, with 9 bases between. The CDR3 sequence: CASSLGVQATNEKLFF. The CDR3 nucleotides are TGTGCCAGCAGCTTGGGGGTGCAAGCAACTAATGAAAAACTGTTTTTT.

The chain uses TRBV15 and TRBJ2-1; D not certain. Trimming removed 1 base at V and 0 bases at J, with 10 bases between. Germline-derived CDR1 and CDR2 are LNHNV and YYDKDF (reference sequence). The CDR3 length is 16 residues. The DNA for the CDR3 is TGTGCCACCAGCAGAGGGGTTAGCAGCTCCTACAATGAGCAGTTCTTC. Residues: CATSRGVSSSYNEQFF.

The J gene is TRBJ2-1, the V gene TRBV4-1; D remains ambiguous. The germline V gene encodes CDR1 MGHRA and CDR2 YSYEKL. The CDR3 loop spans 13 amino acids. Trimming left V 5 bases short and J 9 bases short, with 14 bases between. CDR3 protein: CASSLDHPTEQFF. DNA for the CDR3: TGCGCCAGCAGCTTGGACCACCCGACTGAGCAGTTCTTC.

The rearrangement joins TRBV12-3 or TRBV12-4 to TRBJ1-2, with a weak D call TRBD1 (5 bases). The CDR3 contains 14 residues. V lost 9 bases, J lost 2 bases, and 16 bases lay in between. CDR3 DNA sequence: TGTGCCAGTAAACCGGGGCTGACCAACTATGGCTACACCTTC. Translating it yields CASKPGLTNYGYTF.

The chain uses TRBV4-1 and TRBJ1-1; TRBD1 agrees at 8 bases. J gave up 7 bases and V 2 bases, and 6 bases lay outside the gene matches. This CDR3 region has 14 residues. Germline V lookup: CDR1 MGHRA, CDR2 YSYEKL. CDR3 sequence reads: CASSQTDRAGEAFF. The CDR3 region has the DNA TGCGCCAGCAGCCAAACGGACAGGGCGGGTGAAGCTTTCTTT.

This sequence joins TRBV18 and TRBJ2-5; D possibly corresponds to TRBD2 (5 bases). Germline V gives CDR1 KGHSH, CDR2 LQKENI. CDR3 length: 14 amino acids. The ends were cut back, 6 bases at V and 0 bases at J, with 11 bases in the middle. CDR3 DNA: TGTGCCAGCTCCCCATCGGGATACCAAGAGACCCAGTACTTC. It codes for CASSPSGYQETQYF.

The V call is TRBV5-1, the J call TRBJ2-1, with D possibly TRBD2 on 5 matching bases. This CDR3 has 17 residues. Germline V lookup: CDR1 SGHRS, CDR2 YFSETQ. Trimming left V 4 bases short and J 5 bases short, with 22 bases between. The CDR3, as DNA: TGCGCCAGCAGCCTGCGGAGCTCGGGCCTAGCTAACAATGAGCAGTTCTTC. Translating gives CASSLRSSGLANNEQFF.

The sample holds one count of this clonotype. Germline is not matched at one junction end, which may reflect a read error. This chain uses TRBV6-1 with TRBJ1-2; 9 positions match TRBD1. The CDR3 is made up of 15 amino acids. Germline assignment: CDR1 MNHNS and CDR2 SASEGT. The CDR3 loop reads CAGRQLQGAVYGYTF. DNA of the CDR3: TGTGCCGGCAGACAATTACAGGGGGCGGTCTATGGCTACACCTTC.

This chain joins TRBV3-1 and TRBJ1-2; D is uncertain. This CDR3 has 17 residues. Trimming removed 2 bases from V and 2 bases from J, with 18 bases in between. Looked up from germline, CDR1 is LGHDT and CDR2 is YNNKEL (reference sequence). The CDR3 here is CASSQLRVGRANYGYTF. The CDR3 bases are TGTGCCAGCAGCCAACTTCGTGTAGGACGAGCAAACTATGGCTACACCTTC.

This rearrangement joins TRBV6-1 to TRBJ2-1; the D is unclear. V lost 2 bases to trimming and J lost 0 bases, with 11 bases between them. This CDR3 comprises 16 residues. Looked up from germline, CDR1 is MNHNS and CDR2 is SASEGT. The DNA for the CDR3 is TGTGCCAGCAGTGAACTAACTTCGAGCTCCTACAATGAGCAGTTCTTC. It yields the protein CASSELTSSSYNEQFF.

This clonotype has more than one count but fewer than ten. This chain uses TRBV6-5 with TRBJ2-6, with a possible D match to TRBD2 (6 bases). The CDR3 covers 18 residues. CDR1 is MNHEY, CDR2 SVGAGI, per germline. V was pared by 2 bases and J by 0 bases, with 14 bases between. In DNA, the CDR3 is TGTGCCAGCAGTTACGATTCGGGAGCAACCTCTGGGGCCAACGTCCTGACTTTC. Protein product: CASSYDSGATSGANVLTF.

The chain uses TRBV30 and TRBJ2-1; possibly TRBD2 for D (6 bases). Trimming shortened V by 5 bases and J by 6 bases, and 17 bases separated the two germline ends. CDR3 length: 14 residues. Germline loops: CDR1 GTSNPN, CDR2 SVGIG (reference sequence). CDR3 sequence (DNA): TGTGCCTGGCTGAGAGACGGGGGTTTCAATGAGCAGTTCTTC. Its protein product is CAWLRDGGFNEQFF. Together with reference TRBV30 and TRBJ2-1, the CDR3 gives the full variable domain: SQTIHQWPATLVQPVGSPLSLECTVEGTSNPNLYWYRQAAGRGLQLLFYSVGIGQISSEVPQNLSASRPQDRQFILSSKKLLLSDSGFYLCAWLRDGGFNEQFFGPGTRLTVL.

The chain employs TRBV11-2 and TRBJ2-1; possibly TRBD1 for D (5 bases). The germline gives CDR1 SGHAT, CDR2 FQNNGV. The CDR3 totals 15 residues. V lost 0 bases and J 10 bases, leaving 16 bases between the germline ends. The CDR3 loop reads CASSLDLAQVSEQFF. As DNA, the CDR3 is TGTGCCAGCAGCTTAGATCTTGCACAGGTTAGCGAGCAGTTCTTC.

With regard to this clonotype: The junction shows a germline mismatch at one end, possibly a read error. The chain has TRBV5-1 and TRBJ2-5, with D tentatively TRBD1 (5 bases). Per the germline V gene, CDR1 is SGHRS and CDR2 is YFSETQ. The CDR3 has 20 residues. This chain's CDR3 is CASSLGQKPTARGWAETQCF. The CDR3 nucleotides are TGCGCCAGCAGCTTGGGGCAGAAACCAACCGCTAGGGGATGGGCTGAGACCCAGTGCTTC.

Written as DNA, the CDR3 is TGTGCCAGCAGTTTAAACTCCCGGAGCACAGATACGCAGTATTTT. Amino acid sequence: CASSLNSRSTDTQYF. This chain links TRBV12-3 or TRBV12-4 with TRBJ2-3; D unclear. The ends were cut back, 2 bases at V and 0 bases at J, with 9 bases in the middle. The CDR3 contains 15 residues.

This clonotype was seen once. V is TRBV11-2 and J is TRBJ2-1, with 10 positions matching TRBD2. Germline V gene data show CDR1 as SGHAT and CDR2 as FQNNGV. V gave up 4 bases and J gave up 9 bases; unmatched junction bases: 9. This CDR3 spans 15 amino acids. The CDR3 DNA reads TGTGCCAGCAGCTCGTTTAGCGGGAGGTTCCCTGAGCAGTTCTTC. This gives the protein CASSSFSGRFPEQFF.

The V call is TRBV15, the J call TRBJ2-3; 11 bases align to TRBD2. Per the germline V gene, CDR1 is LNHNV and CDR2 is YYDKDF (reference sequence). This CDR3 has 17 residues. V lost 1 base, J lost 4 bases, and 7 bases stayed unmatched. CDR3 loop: CATSRGLTSGMADTQYF. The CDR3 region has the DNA TGTGCCACCAGCAGAGGGCTGACTAGCGGGATGGCAGATACGCAGTATTTT. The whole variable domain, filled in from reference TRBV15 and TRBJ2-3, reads DAMVIQNPRYQVTQFGKPVTLSCSQTLNHNVMYWYQQKSSQAPKLLFHYYDKDFNNEADTPDNFQSRRPNTSFCFLDIRSPGLGDTAMYLCATSRGLTSGMADTQYFGPGTRLTVL.

CDR3 nucleotide sequence: TGTGCCAGCAGCCAAACCTCGGGTAGTGGGAGACTTGGTGGGGCCAACGTCCTGACTTTC. It yields the protein CASSQTSGSGRLGGANVLTF. The chain employs TRBV4-2 and TRBJ2-6, with D tentatively TRBD2 (5 bases). The CDR3 extends over 20 amino acids. Per germline, CDR1 LGHNA and CDR2 YNFKEQ. The V end lost 2 bases, the J end lost 3 bases, and 23 bases lay between the germline ends.

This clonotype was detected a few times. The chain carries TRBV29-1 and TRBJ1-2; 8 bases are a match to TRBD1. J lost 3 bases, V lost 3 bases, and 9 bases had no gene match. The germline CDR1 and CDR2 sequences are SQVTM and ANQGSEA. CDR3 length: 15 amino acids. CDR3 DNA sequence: TGCAGCGTTGATGGAAGGACAGGGTTCTACTATGGCTACACCTTC. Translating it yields CSVDGRTGFYYGYTF.

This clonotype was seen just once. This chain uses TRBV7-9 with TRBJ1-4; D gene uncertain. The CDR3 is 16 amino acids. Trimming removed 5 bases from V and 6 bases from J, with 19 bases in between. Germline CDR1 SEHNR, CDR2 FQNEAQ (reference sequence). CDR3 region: CASSHLPSAGYEKLFF. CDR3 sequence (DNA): TGTGCCAGCAGCCACCTCCCCTCCGCGGGCTATGAAAAACTGTTTTTT.